This paragraph reports one T cell receptor (beta chain). The CDR3 runs to 17 residues. Germline values: CDR1 WNHNN, CDR2 SYGVQD (reference sequence). J lost 0 bases, V lost 2 bases, and 3 bases had no gene match. The data were taken from a study of blood T cell repertoires in COVID-19. Study summary: Collection of acute and convalescent COVID-19 samples took place in the United States, Italy and Spain.

This table comes from immunoSEQ multiplex PCR, and its TCRdb copy is limited to in-frame clones, with some not included. Among about 55,000 clones listed, approximately 85% were seen once. The receptor was derived from a human donor in a cohort sampled during active COVID-19. The chain couples TRBV10-1 to TRBJ2-4, with 11 positions matching TRBD1. The sequencing input was peripheral blood. CDR3: CASSEGTGGLAKNIQYF. CDR3 DNA sequence: TGCGCCAGCAGTGAGGGGACAGGGGGATTAGCCAAAAACATTCAGTACTTC.